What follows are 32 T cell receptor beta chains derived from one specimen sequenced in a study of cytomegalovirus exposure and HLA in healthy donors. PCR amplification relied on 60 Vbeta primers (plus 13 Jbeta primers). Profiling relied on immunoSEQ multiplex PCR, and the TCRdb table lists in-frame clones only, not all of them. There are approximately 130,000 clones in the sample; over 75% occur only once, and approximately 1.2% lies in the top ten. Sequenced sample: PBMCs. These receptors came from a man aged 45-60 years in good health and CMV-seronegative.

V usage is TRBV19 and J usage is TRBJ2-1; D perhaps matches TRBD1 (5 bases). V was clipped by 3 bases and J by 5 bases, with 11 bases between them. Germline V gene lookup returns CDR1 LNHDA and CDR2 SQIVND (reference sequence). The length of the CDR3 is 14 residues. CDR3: CASSMGRADNEQFF. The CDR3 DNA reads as TGTGCCAGTAGTATGGGCAGGGCCGACAATGAGCAGTTCTTC.

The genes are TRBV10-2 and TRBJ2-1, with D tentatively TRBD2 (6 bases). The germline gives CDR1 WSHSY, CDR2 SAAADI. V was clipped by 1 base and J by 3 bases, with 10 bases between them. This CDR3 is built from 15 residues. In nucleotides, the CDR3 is TGCGCCAGCAGTGAGTTTAGCGGTTACTACAATGAGCAGTTCTTC. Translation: CASSEFSGYYNEQFF.

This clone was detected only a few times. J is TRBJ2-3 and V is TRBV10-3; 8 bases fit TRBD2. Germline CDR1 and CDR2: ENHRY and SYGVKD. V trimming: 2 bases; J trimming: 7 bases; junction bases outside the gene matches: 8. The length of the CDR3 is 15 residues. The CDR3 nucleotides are TGTGCCATCAGTGAGGCTAGCGGGCCCCAATATACGCAGTATTTT. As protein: CAISEASGPQYTQYF.

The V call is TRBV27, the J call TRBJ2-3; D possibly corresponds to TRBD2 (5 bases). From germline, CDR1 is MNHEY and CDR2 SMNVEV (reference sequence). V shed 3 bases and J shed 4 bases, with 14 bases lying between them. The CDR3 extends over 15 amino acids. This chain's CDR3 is CASSLERDSADTQYF. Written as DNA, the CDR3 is TGTGCCAGCAGTTTGGAACGGGATTCGGCAGATACGCAGTATTTT.

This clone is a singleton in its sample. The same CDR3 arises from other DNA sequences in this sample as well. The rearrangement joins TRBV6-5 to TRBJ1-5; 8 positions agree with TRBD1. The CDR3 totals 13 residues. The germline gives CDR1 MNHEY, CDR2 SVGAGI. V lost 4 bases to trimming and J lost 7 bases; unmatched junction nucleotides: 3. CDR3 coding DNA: TGTGCCAGCAGTTTAGACAGGGGCCAGCCCCAGCATTTT. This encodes CASSLDRGQPQHF.

The CDR3 protein is CASSPGVSNQPQHF. In DNA form, the CDR3 reads TGTGCCAGCAGCCCAGGGGTTAGCAATCAGCCCCAGCATTTT. This chain uses TRBV9 with TRBJ1-5, with D possibly matching TRBD1 (6 bases). Germline V lookup: CDR1 SGDLS, CDR2 YYNGEE. CDR3 length: 14 residues. V gave up 4 bases and J gave up 0 bases, with 8 bases separating them. Using reference TRBV9 and TRBJ1-5 for the parts outside the CDR3, the full variable domain is DSGVTQTPKHLITATGQRVTLRCSPRSGDLSVYWYQQSLDQGLQFLIQYYNGEERAKGNILERFSAQQFPDLHSELNLSSLELGDSALYFCASSPGVSNQPQHFGDGTRLSIL.

The CDR3 coding sequence is TGTGCCAGCAGCCCAACCGGGAGTTCACTACTCGAGCAGTACTTC. Amino acid sequence: CASSPTGSSLLEQYF. V is TRBV7-2 and J is TRBJ2-7; possible D gene TRBD2, 6 bases. The CDR3 has 15 amino acids. Deletions cut 5 bases from V and 6 bases from J, with 20 bases between. Germline V gene sequence: CDR1 SGHTA, CDR2 FQGNSA. The full variable domain, with the rest looked up from reference TRBV7-2 and TRBJ2-7, is GAGVSQSPSNKVTEKGKDVELRCDPISGHTALYWYRQSLGQGLEFLIYFQGNSAPDKSGLPSDRFSAERTGGSVSTLTIQRTQQEDSAVYLCASSPTGSSLLEQYFGPGTRLTVT.

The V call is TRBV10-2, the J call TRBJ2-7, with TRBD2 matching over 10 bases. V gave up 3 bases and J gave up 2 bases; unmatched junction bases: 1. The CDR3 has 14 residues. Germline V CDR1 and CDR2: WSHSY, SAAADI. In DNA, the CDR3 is TGCGCCAGCAGTGACGGACTAGCGGCCTACGAGCAGTACTTC. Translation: CASSDGLAAYEQYF.

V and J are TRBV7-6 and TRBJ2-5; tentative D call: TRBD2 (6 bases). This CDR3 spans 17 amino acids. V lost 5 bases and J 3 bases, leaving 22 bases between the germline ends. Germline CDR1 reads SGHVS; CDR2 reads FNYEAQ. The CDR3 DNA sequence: TGTGCCAGCAGCCAACTTTTCGCCCGTAGCGGAAAAGAGACCCAGTACTTC. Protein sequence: CASSQLFARSGKETQYF.

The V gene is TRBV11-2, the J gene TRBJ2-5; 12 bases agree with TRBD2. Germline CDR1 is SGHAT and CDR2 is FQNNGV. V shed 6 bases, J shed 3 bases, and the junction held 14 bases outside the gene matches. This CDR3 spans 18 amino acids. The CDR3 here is CASSFSLAGGPKEETQYF. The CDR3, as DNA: TGTGCCAGCAGTTTCAGCCTAGCGGGAGGGCCTAAGGAAGAGACCCAGTACTTC.

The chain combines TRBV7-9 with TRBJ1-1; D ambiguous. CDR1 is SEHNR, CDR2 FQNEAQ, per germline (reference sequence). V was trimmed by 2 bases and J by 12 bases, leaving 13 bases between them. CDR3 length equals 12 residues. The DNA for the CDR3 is TGTGCCAGCAGCTTACCCAGGCTCCAGACTTTCTTT. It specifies CASSLPRLQTFF.

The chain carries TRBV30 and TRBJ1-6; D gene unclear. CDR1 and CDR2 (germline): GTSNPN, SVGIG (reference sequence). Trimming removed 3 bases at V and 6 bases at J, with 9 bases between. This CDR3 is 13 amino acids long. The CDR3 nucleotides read TGTGCCTGGAGAGGAGGGAGTAATTCACCCCTCCACTTT. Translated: CAWRGGSNSPLHF.

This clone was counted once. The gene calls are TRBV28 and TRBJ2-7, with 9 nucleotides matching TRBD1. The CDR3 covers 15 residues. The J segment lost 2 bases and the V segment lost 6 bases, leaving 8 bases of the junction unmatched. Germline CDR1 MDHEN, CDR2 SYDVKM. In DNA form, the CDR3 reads TGTGCCAGCAGACCTGGGACAGGGAACACCTACGAGCAGTACTTC. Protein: CASRPGTGNTYEQYF.

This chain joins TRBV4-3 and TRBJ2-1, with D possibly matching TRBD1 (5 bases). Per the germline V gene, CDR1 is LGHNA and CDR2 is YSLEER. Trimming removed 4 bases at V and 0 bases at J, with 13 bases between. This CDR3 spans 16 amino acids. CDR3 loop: CASSPDSSSSYNEQFF. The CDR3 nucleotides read TGCGCCAGCAGCCCAGACAGTAGCAGCTCCTACAATGAGCAGTTCTTC.

Here the CDR3 DNA reads TGTGCCAGTAGTCCCCTAGCGGGAGGCTCCTACGAGCAGTACTTC. Encoded protein: CASSPLAGGSYEQYF. The chain uses TRBV19 and TRBJ2-7; 11 positions match TRBD2. This CDR3 has 15 amino acids. V was clipped by 5 bases and J by 0 bases; unmatched bases: 3. Per the germline V gene, CDR1 is LNHDA and CDR2 is SQIVND (reference sequence).

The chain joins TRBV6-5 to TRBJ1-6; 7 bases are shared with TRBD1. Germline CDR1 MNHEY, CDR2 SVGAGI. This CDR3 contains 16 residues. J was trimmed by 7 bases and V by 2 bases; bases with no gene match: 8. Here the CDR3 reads CASSYGSGGRNSPLHF. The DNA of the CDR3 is TGTGCCAGCAGTTACGGGTCAGGGGGTCGAAATTCACCCCTCCACTTT.

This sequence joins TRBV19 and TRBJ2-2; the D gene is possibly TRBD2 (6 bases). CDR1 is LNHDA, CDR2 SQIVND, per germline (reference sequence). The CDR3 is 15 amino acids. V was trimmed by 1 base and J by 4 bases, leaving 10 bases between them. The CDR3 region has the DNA TGTGCCAGTAGTATAGCCGCCGGGGGCACCGGGGAGCTGTTTTTT. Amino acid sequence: CASSIAAGGTGELFF.

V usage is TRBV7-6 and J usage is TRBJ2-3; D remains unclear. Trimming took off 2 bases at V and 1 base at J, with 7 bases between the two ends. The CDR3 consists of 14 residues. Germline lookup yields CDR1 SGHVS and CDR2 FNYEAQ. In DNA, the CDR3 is TGTGCCAGCAGCTTATACTTGGGCACAGATACGCAGTATTTT. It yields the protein CASSLYLGTDTQYF.

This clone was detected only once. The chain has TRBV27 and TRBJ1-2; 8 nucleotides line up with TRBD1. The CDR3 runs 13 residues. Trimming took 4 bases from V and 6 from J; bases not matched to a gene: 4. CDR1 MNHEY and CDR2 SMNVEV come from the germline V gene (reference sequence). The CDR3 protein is CASSSRGRDGYTF. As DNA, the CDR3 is TGTGCCAGCAGTTCCAGGGGGCGCGATGGCTACACCTTC.

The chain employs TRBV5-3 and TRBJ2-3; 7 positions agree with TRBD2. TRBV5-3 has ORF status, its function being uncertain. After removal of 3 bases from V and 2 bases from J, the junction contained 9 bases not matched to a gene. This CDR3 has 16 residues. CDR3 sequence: CARSSSRGRATDTQYF. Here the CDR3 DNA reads TGTGCCAGAAGCTCCTCCCGGGGGAGGGCCACAGATACGCAGTATTTT.

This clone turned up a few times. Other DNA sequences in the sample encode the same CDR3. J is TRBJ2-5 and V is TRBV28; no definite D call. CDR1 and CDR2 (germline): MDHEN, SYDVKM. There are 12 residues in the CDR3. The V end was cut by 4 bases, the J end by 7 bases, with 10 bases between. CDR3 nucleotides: TGTGCCAGCAGTTCCGATTCGGGGACCCAGTACTTC. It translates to CASSSDSGTQYF.

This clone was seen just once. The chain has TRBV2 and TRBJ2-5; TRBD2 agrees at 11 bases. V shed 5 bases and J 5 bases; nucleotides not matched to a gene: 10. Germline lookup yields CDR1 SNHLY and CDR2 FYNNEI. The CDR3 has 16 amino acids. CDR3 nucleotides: TGTGCCAGCAGTCGACTGGGACTAGCGGTTCGGGAGACCCAGTACTTC. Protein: CASSRLGLAVRETQYF. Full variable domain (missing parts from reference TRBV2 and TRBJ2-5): EPEVTQTPSHQVTQMGQEVILRCVPISNHLYFYWYRQILGQKVEFLVSFYNNEISEKSEIFDDQFSVERPDGSNFTLKIRSTKLEDSAMYFCASSRLGLAVRETQYFGPGTRLLVL.

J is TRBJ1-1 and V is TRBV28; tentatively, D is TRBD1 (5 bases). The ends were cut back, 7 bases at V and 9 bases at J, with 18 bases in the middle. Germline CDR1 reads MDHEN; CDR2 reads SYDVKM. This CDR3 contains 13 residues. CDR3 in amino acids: CASILIGGGKAFF. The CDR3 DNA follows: TGTGCCAGCATTCTCATTGGGGGAGGAAAAGCTTTCTTT. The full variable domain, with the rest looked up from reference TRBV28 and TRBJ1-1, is DVKVTQSSRYLVKRTGEKVFLECVQDMDHENMFWYRQDPGLGLRLIYFSYDVKMKEKGDIPEGYSVSREKKERFSLILESASTNQTSMYLCASILIGGGKAFFGQGTRLTVV.

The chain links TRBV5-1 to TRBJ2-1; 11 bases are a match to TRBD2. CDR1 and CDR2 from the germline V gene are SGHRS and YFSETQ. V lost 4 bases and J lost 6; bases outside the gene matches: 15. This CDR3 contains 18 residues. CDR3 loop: CASSLTSGSAFLSNEQFF. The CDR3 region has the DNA TGCGCCAGCAGCCTAACTAGCGGGAGTGCTTTTTTAAGCAATGAGCAGTTCTTC.

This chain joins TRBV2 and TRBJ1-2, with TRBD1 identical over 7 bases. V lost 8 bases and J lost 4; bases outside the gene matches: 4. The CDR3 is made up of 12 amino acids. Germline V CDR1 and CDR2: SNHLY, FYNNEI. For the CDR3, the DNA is TGTGCCAGCTCCGGGACAGCCTATGGCTACACCTTC. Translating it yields CASSGTAYGYTF.

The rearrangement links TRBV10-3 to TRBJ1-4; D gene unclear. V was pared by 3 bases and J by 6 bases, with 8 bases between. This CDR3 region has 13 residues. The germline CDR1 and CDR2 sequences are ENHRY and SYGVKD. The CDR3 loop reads CAISDGEDEKLFF. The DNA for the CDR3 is TGTGCCATCAGTGACGGTGAGGATGAAAAACTGTTTTTT.

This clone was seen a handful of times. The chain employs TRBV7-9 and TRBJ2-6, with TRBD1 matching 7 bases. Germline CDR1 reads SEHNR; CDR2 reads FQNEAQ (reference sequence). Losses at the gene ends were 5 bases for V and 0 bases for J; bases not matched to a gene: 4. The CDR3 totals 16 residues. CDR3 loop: CASSPGTASGANVLTF. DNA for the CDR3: TGTGCCAGCAGCCCCGGGACAGCCTCTGGGGCCAACGTCCTGACTTTC. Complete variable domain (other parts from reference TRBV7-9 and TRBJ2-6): DTGVSQNPRHKITKRGQNVTFRCDPISEHNRLYWYRQTLGQGPEFLTYFQNEAQLEKSRLLSDRFSAERPKGSFSTLEIQRTEQGDSAMYLCASSPGTASGANVLTFGAGSRLTVL.

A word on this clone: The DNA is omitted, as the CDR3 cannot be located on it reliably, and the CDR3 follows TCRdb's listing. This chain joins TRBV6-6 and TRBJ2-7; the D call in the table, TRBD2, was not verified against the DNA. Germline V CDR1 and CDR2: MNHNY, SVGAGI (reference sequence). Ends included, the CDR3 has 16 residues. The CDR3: CASSSSTGLVGYEQYF.

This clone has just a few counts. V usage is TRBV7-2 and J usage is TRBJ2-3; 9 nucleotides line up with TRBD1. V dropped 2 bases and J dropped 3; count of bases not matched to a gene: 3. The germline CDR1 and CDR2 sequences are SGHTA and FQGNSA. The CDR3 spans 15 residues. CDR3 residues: CASSLTGTGTDTQYF. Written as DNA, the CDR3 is TGTGCCAGCAGCTTAACCGGGACAGGGACAGATACGCAGTATTTT.

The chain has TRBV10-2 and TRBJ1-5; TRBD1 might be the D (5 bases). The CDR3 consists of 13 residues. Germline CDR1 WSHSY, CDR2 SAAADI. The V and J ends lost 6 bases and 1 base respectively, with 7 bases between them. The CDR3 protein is CASRKGSNQPQHF. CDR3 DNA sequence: TGCGCCAGCAGGAAGGGGAGCAATCAGCCCCAGCATTTT.

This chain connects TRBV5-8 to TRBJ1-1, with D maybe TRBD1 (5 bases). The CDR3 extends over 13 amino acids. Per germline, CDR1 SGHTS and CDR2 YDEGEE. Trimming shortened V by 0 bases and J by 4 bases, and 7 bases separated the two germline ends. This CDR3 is CASSLAGFTEAFF. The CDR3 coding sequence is TGTGCCAGCAGCTTGGCAGGGTTCACTGAAGCTTTCTTT.

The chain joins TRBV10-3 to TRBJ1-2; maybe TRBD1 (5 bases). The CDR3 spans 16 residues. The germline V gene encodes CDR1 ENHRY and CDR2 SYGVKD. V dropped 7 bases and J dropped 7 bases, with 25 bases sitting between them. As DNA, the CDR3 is TGTGCCATCACCGACCGTGAGCCAGTCGGGGGTTCTGGCTACACCTTC. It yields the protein CAITDREPVGGSGYTF.